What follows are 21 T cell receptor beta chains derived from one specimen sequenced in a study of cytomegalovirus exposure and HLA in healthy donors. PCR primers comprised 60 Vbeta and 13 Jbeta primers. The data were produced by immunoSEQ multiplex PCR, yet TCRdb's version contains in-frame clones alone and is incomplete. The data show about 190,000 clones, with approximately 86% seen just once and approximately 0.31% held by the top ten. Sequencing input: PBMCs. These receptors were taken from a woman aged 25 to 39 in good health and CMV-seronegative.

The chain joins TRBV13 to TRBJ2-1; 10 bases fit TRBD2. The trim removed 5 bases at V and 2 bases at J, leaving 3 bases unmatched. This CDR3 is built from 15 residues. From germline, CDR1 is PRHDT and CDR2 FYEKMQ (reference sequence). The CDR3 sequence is CASSATSGAYNEQFF. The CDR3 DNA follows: TGTGCCAGCAGCGCAACTAGCGGGGCCTACAATGAGCAGTTCTTC.

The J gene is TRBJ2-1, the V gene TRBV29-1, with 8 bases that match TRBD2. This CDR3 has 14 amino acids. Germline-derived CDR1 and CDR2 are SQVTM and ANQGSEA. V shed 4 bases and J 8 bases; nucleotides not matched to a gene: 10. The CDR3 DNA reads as TGCAGCGTTGTAGGTAGCGGGGCAGTCTATGAGCAGTTCTTC. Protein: CSVVGSGAVYEQFF.

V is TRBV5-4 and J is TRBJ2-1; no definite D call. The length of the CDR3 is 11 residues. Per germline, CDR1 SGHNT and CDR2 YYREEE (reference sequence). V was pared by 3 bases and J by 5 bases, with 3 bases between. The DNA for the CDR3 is TGTGCCAGCAGCTACAACAATGAGCAGTTCTTC. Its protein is CASSYNNEQFF. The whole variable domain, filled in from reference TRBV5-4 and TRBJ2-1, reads ETGVTQSPTHLIKTRGQQVTLRCSSQSGHNTVSWYQQALGQGPQFIFQYYREEENGRGNFPPRFSGLQFPNYSSELNVNALELDDSALYLCASSYNNEQFFGPGTRLTVL.

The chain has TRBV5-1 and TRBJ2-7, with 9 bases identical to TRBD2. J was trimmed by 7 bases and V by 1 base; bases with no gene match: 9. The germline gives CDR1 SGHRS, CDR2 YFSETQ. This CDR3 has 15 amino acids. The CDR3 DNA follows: TGCGCCAGCAGCTTGAGCGGGGGGCAAGTATATGAGCAGTACTTC. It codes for CASSLSGGQVYEQYF.

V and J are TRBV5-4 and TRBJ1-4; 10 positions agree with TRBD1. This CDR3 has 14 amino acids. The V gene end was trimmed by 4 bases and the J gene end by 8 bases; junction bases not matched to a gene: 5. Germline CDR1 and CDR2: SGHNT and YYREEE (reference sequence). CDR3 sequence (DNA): TGTGCCAGCAGCCCCGGGACAGGGGAGGAAAAACTGTTTTTT. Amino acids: CASSPGTGEEKLFF.

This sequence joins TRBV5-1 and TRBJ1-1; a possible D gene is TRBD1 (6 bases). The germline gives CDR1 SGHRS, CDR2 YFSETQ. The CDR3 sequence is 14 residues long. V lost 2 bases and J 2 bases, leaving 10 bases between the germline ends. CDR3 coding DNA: TGCGCCAGCAGCTTCGGACAGAGAAACACTGAAGCTTTCTTT. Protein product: CASSFGQRNTEAFF. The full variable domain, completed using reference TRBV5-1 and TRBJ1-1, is KAGVTQTPRYLIKTRGQQVTLSCSPISGHRSVSWYQQTPGQGLQFLFEYFSETQRNKGNFPGRFSGRQFSNSRSEMNVSTLELGDSALYLCASSFGQRNTEAFFGQGTRLTVV.

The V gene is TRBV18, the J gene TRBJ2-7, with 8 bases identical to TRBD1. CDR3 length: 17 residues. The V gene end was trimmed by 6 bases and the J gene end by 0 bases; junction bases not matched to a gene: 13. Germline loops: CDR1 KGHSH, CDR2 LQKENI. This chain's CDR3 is CASSRTGSSQSSYEQYF. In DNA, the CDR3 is TGTGCCAGCTCCCGGACAGGGAGTTCCCAGAGCTCCTACGAGCAGTACTTC. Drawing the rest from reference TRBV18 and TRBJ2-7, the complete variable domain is NAGVMQNPRHLVRRRGQEARLRCSPMKGHSHVYWYRQLPEEGLKFMVYLQKENIIDESGMPKERFSAEFPKEGPSILRIQQVVRGDSAAYFCASSRTGSSQSSYEQYFGPGTRLTVT.

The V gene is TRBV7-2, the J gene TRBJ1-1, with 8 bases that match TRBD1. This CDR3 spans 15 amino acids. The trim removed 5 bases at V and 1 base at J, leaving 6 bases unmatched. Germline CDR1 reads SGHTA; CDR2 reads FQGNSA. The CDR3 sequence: CASSRTGTGNTEAFF. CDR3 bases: TGTGCCAGCAGCCGGACCGGGACAGGGAACACTGAAGCTTTCTTT.

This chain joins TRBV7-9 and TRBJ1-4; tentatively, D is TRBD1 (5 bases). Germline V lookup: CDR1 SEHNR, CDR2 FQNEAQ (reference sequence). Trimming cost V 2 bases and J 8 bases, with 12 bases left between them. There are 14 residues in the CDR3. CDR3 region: CASSLRGGLEKLFF. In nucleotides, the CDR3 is TGTGCCAGCAGCTTACGCGGGGGATTGGAAAAACTGTTTTTT.

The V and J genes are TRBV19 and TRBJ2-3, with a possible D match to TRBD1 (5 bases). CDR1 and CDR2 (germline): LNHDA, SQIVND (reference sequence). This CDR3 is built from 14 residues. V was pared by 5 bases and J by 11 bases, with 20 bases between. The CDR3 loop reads CASSLGWGRGEQYF. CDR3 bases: TGTGCCAGTAGTCTAGGATGGGGCCGTGGTGAGCAGTATTTT.

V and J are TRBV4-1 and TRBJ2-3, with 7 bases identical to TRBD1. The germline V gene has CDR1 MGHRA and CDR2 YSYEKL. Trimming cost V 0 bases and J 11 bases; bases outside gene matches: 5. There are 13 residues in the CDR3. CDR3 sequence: CASSQDNRGVQYF. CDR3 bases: TGCGCCAGCAGCCAAGATAACAGGGGTGTGCAGTATTTT.

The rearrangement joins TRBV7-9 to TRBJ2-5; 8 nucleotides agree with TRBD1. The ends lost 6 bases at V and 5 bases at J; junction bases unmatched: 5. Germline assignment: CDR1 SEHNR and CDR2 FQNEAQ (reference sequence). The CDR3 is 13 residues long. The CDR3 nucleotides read TGTGCCAGCAGGACAGGGGACTTGGAGACCCAGTACTTC. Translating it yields CASRTGDLETQYF.

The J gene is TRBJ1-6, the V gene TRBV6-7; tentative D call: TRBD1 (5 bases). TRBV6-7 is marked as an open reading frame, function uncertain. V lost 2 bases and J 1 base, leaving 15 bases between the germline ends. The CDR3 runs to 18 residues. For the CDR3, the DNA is TGTGCCAGCAGTTACGACTTCAGGGTGAAGTCCTATAATTCACCCCTCCACTTT. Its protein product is CASSYDFRVKSYNSPLHF.

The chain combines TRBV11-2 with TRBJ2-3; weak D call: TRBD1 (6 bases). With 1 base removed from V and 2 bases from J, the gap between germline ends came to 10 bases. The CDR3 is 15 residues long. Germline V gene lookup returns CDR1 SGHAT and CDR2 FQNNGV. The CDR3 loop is CASSLAQGNTDTQYF. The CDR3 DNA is TGTGCCAGCAGCTTAGCACAGGGAAACACAGATACGCAGTATTTT.

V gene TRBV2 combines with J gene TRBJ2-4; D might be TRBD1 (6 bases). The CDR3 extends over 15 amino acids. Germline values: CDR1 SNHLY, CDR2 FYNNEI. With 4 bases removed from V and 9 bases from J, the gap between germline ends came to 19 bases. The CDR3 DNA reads TGTGCCAGCAGTGGGACAGCAACAGCCAGCGGCATTCAGTACTTC. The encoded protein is CASSGTATASGIQYF.

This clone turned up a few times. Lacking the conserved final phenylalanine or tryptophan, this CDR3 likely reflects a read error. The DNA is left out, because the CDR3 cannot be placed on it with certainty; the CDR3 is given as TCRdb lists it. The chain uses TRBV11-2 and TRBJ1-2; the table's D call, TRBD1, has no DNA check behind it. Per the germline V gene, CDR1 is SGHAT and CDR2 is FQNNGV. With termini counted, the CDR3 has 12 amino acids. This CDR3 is CASSLNQDRVSL.

The CDR3 DNA follows: TGTGCCAGCAGTGAGGGACAGGGTTACCAGCCCCAGCATTTT. It is translated as CASSEGQGYQPQHF. The chain joins TRBV6-1 to TRBJ1-5, with 9 bases that match TRBD1. This CDR3 comprises 14 residues. CDR1 is MNHNS, CDR2 SASEGT, per germline. V trimming: 3 bases; J trimming: 7 bases; junction bases outside the gene matches: 4.

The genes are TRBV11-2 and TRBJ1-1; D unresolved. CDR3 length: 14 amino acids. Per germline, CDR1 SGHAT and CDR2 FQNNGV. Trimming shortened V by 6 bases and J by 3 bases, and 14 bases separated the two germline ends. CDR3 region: CASSILFVYTEAFF. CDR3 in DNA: TGTGCCAGCAGTATCCTTTTCGTTTACACTGAAGCTTTCTTT.

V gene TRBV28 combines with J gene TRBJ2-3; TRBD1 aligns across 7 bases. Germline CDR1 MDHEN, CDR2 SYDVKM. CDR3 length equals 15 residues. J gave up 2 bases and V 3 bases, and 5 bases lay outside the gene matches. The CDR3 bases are TGTGCCAGCAGTTTCCCGGACAGGCCCACAGATACGCAGTATTTT. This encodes CASSFPDRPTDTQYF.

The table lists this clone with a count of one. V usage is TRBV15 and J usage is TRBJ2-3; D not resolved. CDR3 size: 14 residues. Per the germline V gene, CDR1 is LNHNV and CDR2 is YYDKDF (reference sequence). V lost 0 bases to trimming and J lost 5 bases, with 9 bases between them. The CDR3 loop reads CATSRDRPGDTQYF. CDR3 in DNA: TGTGCCACCAGCAGAGACCGGCCGGGAGATACGCAGTATTTT.

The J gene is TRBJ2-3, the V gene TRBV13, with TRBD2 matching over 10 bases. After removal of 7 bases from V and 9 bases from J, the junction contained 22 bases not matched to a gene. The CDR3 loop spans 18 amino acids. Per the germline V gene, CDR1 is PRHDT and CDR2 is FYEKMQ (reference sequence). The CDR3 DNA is TGTGCCAGCACCAGCCCCCCCGGGGCGGAAGCGGGGGGGCACACGCAGTATTTT. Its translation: CASTSPPGAEAGGHTQYF. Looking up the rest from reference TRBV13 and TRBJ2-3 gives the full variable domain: AAGVIQSPRHLIKEKRETATLKCYPIPRHDTVYWYQQGPGQDPQFLISFYEKMQSDKGSIPDRFSAQQFSDYHSELNMSSLELGDSALYFCASTSPPGAEAGGHTQYFGPGTRLTVL.